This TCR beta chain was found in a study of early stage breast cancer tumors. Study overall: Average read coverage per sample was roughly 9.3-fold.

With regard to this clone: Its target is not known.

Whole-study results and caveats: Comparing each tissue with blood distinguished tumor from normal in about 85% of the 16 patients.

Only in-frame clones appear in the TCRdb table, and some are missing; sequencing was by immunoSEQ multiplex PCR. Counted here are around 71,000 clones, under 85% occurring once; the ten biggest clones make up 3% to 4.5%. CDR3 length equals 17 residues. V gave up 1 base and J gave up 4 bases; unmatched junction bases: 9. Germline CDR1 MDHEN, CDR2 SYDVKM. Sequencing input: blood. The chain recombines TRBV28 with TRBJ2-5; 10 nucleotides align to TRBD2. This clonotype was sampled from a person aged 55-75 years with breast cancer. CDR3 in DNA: TGTGCCAGCAGTTTATCGCCACTAGCGGGGAAGGGAGAGACCCAGTACTTC. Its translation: CASSLSPLAGKGETQYF. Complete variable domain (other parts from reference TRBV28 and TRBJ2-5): DVKVTQSSRYLVKRTGEKVFLECVQDMDHENMFWYRQDPGLGLRLIYFSYDVKMKEKGDIPEGYSVSREKKERFSLILESASTNQTSMYLCASSLSPLAGKGETQYFGPGTRLLVL.